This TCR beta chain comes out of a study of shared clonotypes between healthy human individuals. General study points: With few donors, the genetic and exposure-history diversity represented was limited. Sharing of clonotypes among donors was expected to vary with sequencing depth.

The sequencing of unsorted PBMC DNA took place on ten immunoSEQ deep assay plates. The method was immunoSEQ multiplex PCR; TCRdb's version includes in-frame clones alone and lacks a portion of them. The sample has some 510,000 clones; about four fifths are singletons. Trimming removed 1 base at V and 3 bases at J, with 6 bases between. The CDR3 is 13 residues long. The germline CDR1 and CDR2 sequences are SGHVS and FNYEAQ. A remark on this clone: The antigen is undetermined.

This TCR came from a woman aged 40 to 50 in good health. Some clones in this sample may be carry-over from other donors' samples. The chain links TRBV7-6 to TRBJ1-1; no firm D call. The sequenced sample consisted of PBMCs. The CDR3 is CASSLVTHTEAFF. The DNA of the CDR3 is TGTGCCAGCAGCTTAGTGACACACACTGAAGCTTTCTTT.